Listed below are T cell receptor beta chains from one sample, sequenced in a study of CD8 T cells in ankylosing spondylitis. TCRdb processed the 5' RACE reads anew with MiXCR; each CDR3 protein has one entry. The data hold 250,000 to 300,000 distinct CDR3 sequences, with about 20% observed a single time. What was sequenced was blood, either unsorted or a sorted T cell fraction (not recorded which). The receptor set was obtained from a male donor with ankylosing spondylitis or in good health (not recorded which). The CDR3 runs from the conserved cysteine through the conserved F or W. D genes are given only for firm matches. Part of the rows lack a size; the others show once, few, many or a class for expanded clones.

v_call	d_call	cdr3_length	clone_size	j_call	cdr3_aa	cdr3_nt
TRBV20-1	.	12	few	TRBJ1-4	CSASHSEEKLFF	TGCAGTGCTAGTCATTCGGAAGAAAAACTGTTTTTT
TRBV29-1	TRBD2	17	few	TRBJ2-3	CSVGTGGGRGRTDTQYF	TGCAGCGTTGGTACCGGGGGGGGGCGGGGGCGCACAGATACGCAGTATTTT
TRBV5-1	TRBD2	17	.	TRBJ2-3	CASSPGLAGVKRDTQYF	TGCGCCAGCAGCCCCGGACTAGCGGGGGTAAAAAGAGATACGCAGTATTTT
TRBV10-3	TRBD2	12	few	TRBJ2-5	CASSGDGETQYF	TGTGCCAGCAGCGGGGATGGAGAGACCCAGTACTTC
TRBV5-1	.	14	.	TRBJ1-4	CASGETAANEKLFF	TGCGCCAGCGGTGAGACAGCGGCTAATGAAAAACTGTTTTTT
TRBV11-2	TRBD1	14	few	TRBJ1-1	CASSLEAGGTEAFF	TGTGCCAGCAGCTTAGAGGCAGGGGGGACTGAAGCTTTCTTT
TRBV11-2	.	17	.	TRBJ1-3	CASSPIVRPSSGNTIYF	TGTGCCAGCAGCCCAATTGTAAGGCCCAGCTCTGGAAACACCATATATTTT
TRBV27	.	15	.	TRBJ1-1	CASSLSPGGNTEAFF	TGTGCCAGCAGTTTATCGCCGGGGGGGAACACTGAAGCTTTCTTT
TRBV5-1	.	13	many	TRBJ1-5	CASSPSGDQPQHF	TGCGCCAGCAGCCCGTCAGGGGACCAGCCCCAGCATTTT
TRBV12-3/TRBV12-4	.	16	few	TRBJ2-2	CASRRLVGRNTGELFF	TGTGCCAGCAGACGCCTGGTCGGGCGGAACACCGGGGAGCTGTTTTTT
TRBV15	TRBD2	17	.	TRBJ2-5	CATSRGGLAGGEETQYF	TGTGCCACCAGCAGAGGGGGACTAGCGGGAGGGGAAGAGACCCAGTACTTC
TRBV5-1	.	15	few	TRBJ2-3	CASSLVGLFTDTQYF	TGCGCCAGCAGCTTGGTTGGACTCTTCACAGATACGCAGTATTTT
TRBV29-1	.	12	many	TRBJ1-2	CSVERDSYGYTF	TGCAGCGTTGAAAGGGATAGCTATGGCTACACCTTC
TRBV6-1	.	15	.	TRBJ1-5	CAGRTGPQVGQPQHF	TGTGCCGGCAGGACGGGACCACAAGTGGGTCAGCCCCAGCATTTT
TRBV30	.	12	few	TRBJ2-1	CAWRGPYNEQFF	TGTGCCTGGAGGGGACCATACAATGAGCAGTTCTTC
TRBV9	.	15	.	TRBJ2-1	CASSVVGLASDEQFF	TGTGCCAGCAGCGTAGTAGGTCTAGCGAGCGATGAGCAGTTCTTC
TRBV10-3	.	16	few	TRBJ2-5	CAISDEQRGVQETQYF	TGTGCCATCAGTGATGAACAGAGAGGGGTCCAAGAGACCCAGTACTTC
TRBV20-1	.	14	few	TRBJ2-3	CSASAFGGTDTQYF	TGCAGTGCTTCCGCCTTCGGCGGCACAGATACGCAGTATTTT
TRBV5-1	TRBD2	15	.	TRBJ2-1	CASSRFTGGYNEQFF	TGCGCCAGCAGCCGCTTCACGGGGGGTTACAATGAGCAGTTCTTC
TRBV15	.	11	.	TRBJ1-3	CATAIRNAIYF	TGTGCCACCGCTATCCGAAACGCCATATATTTT
TRBV5-1	TRBD1	16	.	TRBJ1-4	CASSLNRQGSNEKLFF	TGCGCCAGCAGCCTTAACCGACAGGGCTCTAATGAAAAACTGTTTTTT
TRBV2	TRBD2	18	few	TRBJ2-2	CASEEVVTSGRNTGELFF	TGTGCCAGCGAGGAGGTTGTCACTAGCGGGAGGAACACCGGGGAGCTGTTTTTT
TRBV20-1	.	16	few	TRBJ1-1	CSANKRQVGLDTEAFF	TGCAGTGCCAACAAACGACAGGTGGGGTTGGACACTGAAGCTTTCTTT
TRBV28	TRBD1	14	.	TRBJ2-1	CASSPLGDSPEQFF	TGTGCCAGCAGTCCACTAGGGGACAGCCCCGAGCAGTTCTTC
TRBV6-1	.	11	few	TRBJ2-5	CASTQKETQYF	TGTGCCAGCACGCAGAAAGAGACCCAGTACTTC
TRBV6-1	.	20	.	TRBJ2-4	CASSEESRGAGSLAKNIQYF	TGTGCCAGCAGTGAAGAATCGAGAGGGGCAGGCTCATTAGCCAAAAACATTCAGTACTTC
TRBV19	.	13	.	TRBJ1-1	CASSTQGSTEAFF	TGTGCCAGTAGTACACAGGGTTCCACTGAAGCTTTCTTT
TRBV12-3/TRBV12-4	.	15	few	TRBJ2-6	CASSSPHSGANVLTF	TGTGCCAGCAGTTCCCCGCACTCTGGGGCCAACGTCCTGACTTTC
TRBV5-1	TRBD2	15	.	TRBJ2-1	CASSPEVAGYNEQFF	TGCGCCAGCAGCCCGGAGGTAGCGGGATACAATGAGCAGTTCTTC
TRBV7-9	TRBD2	17	few	TRBJ2-5	CASSPHPGRGSEETQYF	TGTGCCAGCAGCCCGCACCCGGGGCGGGGGAGCGAAGAGACCCAGTACTTC
TRBV7-3	.	14	.	TRBJ2-3	CASSARSSTDTQYF	TGTGCCAGCAGCGCCAGGAGTAGCACAGATACGCAGTATTTT
TRBV29-1	.	13	few	TRBJ2-2	CSVDENLGGELFF	TGCAGCGTTGATGAAAACCTCGGCGGGGAGCTGTTTTTT
TRBV6-1	.	15	.	TRBJ2-1	CASSSDEGAYNEQFF	TGTGCCAGCAGTAGCGACGAGGGTGCCTACAATGAGCAGTTCTTC
TRBV24-1	.	14	.	TRBJ2-6	CATEGSSGANVLTF	TGTGCCACCGAGGGGTCCTCTGGGGCCAACGTCCTGACTTTC
TRBV10-3	.	14	.	TRBJ1-1	CAISEGGADTEAFF	TGTGCCATCAGTGAAGGGGGGGCTGACACTGAAGCTTTCTTT
TRBV29-1	TRBD2	15	many	TRBJ2-1	CSVEDWLAAYNEQFF	TGCAGCGTTGAAGACTGGCTAGCGGCTTACAATGAGCAGTTCTTC
TRBV20-1	.	12	many	TRBJ2-5	CSAVGEYETQYF	TGCAGTGCCGTCGGAGAGTACGAGACCCAGTACTTC
TRBV12-3/TRBV12-4	TRBD1	13	.	TRBJ1-2	CASSPGRGQAYTF	TGTGCCAGCAGCCCCGGCAGGGGGCAAGCGTACACCTTC
TRBV20-1	.	12	few	TRBJ1-1	CSGSDWGAEAFF	TGCAGTGGGTCGGACTGGGGCGCTGAAGCTTTCTTT
TRBV30	.	13	few	TRBJ2-2	CAWRPFGAGELFF	TGTGCCTGGAGGCCCTTTGGGGCCGGGGAGCTGTTTTTT
TRBV12-3/TRBV12-4	.	12	.	TRBJ1-3	CASGLDGNTIYF	TGTGCCAGCGGTTTAGATGGAAACACCATATATTTT
TRBV12-3/TRBV12-4	TRBD1	13	.	TRBJ1-1	CASSFRGRTEAFF	TGTGCCAGCAGTTTCAGGGGGCGCACTGAAGCTTTCTTT
TRBV20-1	.	14	many	TRBJ1-1	CSAREVFSNTEAFF	TGCAGTGCTAGAGAGGTATTTTCGAACACTGAAGCTTTCTTT
TRBV10-3	TRBD1	13	.	TRBJ1-2	CATSTGGNYGYTF	TGTGCCACCTCGACAGGGGGAAACTATGGCTACACCTTC
TRBV29-1	TRBD1	14	few	TRBJ2-2	CSVEKGQGSGELFF	TGCAGCGTTGAAAAGGGACAGGGCTCCGGGGAGCTGTTTTTT
TRBV28	.	13	few	TRBJ2-5	CASSLSGIETQYF	TGTGCCAGCAGTTTATCAGGGATAGAGACCCAGTACTTC
TRBV5-5	.	14	.	TRBJ2-3	CASSRDTNTDTQYF	TGTGCCAGCAGCCGGGACACAAACACAGATACGCAGTATTTT
TRBV29-1	.	12	.	TRBJ1-1	CSGGGPGAEAFF	TGCAGCGGTGGGGGGCCCGGGGCTGAAGCTTTCTTT
TRBV4-1	.	15	.	TRBJ2-2	CASSLSTGFAGELFF	TGCGCCAGCAGCCTCTCGACAGGTTTCGCCGGGGAGCTGTTTTTT
TRBV25-1	TRBD1	14	few	TRBJ1-1	CASTGTGRETEAFF	TGTGCCAGCACCGGGACAGGGAGGGAAACTGAAGCTTTCTTT